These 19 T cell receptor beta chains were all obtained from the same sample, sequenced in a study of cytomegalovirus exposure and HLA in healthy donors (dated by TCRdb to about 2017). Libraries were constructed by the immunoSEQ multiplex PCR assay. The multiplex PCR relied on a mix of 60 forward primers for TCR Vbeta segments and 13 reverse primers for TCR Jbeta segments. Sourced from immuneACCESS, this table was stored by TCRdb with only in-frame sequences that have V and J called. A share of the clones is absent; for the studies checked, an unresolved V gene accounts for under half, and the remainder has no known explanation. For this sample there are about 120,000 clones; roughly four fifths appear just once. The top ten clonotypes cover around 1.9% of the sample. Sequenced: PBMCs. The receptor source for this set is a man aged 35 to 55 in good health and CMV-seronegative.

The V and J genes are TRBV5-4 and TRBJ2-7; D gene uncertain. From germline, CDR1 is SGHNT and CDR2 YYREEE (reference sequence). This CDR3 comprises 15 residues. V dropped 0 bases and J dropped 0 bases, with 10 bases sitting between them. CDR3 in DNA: TGTGCCAGCAGCTTGGGAGGCAGCCTCTCCTACGAGCAGTACTTC. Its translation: CASSLGGSLSYEQYF.

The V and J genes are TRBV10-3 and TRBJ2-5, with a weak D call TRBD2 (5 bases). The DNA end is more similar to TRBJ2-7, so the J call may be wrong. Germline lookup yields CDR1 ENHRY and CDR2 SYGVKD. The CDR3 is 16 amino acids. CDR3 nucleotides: TGTGCCATCAGTGAGCCCGGGCGGGCTAGCAGCCACGAGCAGTACTTC. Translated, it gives CAISEPGRASSHEQYF.

The CDR3: CARAGGGGYTF. DNA of the CDR3: TGTGCCAGAGCGGGGGGGGGTGGCTACACCTTC. The rearrangement links TRBV7-2 to TRBJ1-2; a possible D gene is TRBD1 (5 bases). Per germline, CDR1 SGHTA and CDR2 FQGNSA. Trimming cost V 9 bases and J 7 bases, with 12 bases left between them. The CDR3 is 11 amino acids.

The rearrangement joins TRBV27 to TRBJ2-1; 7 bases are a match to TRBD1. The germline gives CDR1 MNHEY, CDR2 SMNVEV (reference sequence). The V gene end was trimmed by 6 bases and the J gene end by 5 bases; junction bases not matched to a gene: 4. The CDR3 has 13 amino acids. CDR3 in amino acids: CASRTTGNNEQFF. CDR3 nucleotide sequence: TGTGCCAGCAGGACGACAGGGAACAATGAGCAGTTCTTC.

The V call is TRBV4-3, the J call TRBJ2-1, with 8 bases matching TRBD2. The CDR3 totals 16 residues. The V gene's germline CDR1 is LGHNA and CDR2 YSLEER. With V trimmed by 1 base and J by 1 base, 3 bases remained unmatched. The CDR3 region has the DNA TGCGCCAGCAGCCAAGGAGCGGGAGTGTCCTACAATGAGCAGTTCTTC. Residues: CASSQGAGVSYNEQFF.

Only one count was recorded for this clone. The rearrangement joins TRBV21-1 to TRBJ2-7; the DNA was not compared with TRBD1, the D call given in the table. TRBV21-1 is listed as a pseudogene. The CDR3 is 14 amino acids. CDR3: CASIYRGGFYEQYF. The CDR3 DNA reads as TGTGCCAGCATCTACAGGGGAGGCTTCTACGAGCAGTACTTC.

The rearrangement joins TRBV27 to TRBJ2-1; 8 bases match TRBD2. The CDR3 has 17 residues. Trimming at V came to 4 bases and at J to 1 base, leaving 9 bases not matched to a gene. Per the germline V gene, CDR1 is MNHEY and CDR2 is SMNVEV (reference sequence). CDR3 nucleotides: TGTGCCAGCAGTTCCCTCGACGGCGGGAGGTCCTACAATGAGCAGTTCTTC. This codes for CASSSLDGGRSYNEQFF.

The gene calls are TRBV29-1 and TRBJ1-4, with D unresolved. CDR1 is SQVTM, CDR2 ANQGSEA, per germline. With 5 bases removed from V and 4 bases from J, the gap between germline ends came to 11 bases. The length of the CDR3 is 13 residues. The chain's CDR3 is CSVRSRFNEKLFF. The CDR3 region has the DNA TGCAGCGTTCGTTCCAGGTTTAATGAAAAACTGTTTTTT. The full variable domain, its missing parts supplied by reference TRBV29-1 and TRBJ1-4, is SAVISQKPSRDICQRGTSLTIQCQVDSQVTMMFWYRQQPGQSLTLIATANQGSEATYESGFVIDKFPISRPNLTFSTLTVSNMSPEDSSIYLCSVRSRFNEKLFFGSGTQLSVL.

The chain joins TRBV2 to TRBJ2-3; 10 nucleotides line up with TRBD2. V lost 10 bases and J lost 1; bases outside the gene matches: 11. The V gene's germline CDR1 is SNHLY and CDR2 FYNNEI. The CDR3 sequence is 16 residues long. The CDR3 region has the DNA TGTGCCACAAGGACAGCTAGCGGGGGACGCACAGATACGCAGTATTTT. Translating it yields CATRTASGGRTDTQYF.

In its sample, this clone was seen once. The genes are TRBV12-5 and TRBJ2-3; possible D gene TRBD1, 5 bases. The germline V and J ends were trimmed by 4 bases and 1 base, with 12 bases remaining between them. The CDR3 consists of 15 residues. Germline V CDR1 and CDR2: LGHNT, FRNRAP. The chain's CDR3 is CASGWGPAGTDTQYF. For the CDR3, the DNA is TGTGCTAGTGGTTGGGGCCCTGCAGGCACAGATACGCAGTATTTT.

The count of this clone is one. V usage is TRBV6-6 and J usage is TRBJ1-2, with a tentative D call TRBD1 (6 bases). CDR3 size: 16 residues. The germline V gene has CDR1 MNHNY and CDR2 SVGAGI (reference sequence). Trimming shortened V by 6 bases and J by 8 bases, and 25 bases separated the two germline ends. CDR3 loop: CASSLRGGRAFLGYTF. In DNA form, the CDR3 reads TGTGCCAGCAGCCTGAGGGGGGGCAGGGCTTTCCTCGGCTACACCTTC.

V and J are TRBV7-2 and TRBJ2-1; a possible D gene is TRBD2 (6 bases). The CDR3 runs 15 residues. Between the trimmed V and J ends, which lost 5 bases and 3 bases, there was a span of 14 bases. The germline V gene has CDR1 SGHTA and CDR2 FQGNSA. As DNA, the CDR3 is TGTGCCAGCAGCAATAGCGGAAAATACTACAATGAGCAGTTCTTC. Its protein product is CASSNSGKYYNEQFF. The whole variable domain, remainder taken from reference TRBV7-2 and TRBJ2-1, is GAGVSQSPSNKVTEKGKDVELRCDPISGHTALYWYRQSLGQGLEFLIYFQGNSAPDKSGLPSDRFSAERTGGSVSTLTIQRTQQEDSAVYLCASSNSGKYYNEQFFGPGTRLTVL.

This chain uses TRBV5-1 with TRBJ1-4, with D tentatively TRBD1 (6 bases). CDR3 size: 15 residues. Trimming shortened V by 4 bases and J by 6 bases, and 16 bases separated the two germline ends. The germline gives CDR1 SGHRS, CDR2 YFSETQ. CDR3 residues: CASSRTGNVDEKLFF. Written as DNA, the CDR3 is TGCGCCAGCAGCCGCACAGGGAACGTAGATGAAAAACTGTTTTTT.

For the CDR3, the DNA is TGTGCCAGCACCCCGGTGGGGGGGACAGATACGCAGTATTTT. This codes for CASTPVGGTDTQYF. The V gene is TRBV6-1, the J gene TRBJ2-3; TRBD2 matches at 7 bases. V lost 7 bases to trimming and J lost 3 bases; unmatched junction nucleotides: 7. CDR1 is MNHNS and CDR2 is SASEGT in the germline V gene. CDR3 size: 14 residues.

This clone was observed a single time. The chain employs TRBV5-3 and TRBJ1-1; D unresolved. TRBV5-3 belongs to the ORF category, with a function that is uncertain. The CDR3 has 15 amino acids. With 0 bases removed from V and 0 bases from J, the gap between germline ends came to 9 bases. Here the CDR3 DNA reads TGTGCCAGAAGCTTGGTAGAACTGATGAACACTGAAGCTTTCTTT. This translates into CARSLVELMNTEAFF.

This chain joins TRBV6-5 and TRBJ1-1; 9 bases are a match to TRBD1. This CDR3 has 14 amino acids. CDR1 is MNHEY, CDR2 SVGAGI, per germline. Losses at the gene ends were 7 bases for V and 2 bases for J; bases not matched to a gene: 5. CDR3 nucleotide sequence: TGTGCCAGCACCCTGACAGGGGGAAACACTGAAGCTTTCTTT. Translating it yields CASTLTGGNTEAFF.

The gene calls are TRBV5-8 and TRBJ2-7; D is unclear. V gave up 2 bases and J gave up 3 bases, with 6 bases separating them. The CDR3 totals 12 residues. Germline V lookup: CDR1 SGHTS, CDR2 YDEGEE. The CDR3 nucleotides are TGTGCCAGCAGCTTCGAGAACTACGAGCAGTACTTC. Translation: CASSFENYEQYF.

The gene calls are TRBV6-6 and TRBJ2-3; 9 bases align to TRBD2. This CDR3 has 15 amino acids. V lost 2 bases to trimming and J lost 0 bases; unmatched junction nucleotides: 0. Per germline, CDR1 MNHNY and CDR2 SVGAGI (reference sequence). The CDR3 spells CASSYLAGSTDTQYF. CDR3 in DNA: TGTGCCAGCAGTTACCTAGCGGGGAGCACAGATACGCAGTATTTT.

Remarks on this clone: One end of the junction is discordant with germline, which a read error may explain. CDR3 coding DNA: TGTGCTAGCAGCTTAAGGGACTTCCAAGAGACCCAGTACTTC. This sequence encodes CASSLRDFQETQYF. V is TRBV7-7 and J is TRBJ2-5; D possibly corresponds to TRBD2 (6 bases). Germline V gives CDR1 SSHAT, CDR2 FNYEAQ (reference sequence). The CDR3 covers 14 residues.